Listed here are 30 T cell receptor beta chains from one sample, sequenced in a study of blood T cell repertoires in COVID-19. Sequenced by immunoSEQ multiplex PCR; TCRdb stores in-frame clones only, minus some. The repertoire holds 350,000 to 450,000 clones, roughly 86% seen once, with 2% to 2.5% in the top ten. The specimen was peripheral blood. The receptors originated from a woman aged 55-75 years with COVID-19, enrolled during active disease.

The chain is built from TRBV9 and TRBJ1-4; 7 bases map to TRBD1. The germline V gene encodes CDR1 SGDLS and CDR2 YYNGEE. The CDR3 is 16 residues long. V shed 3 bases and J 6 bases; nucleotides not matched to a gene: 11. Here the CDR3 reads CASSGTGATTDEKLFF. Here the CDR3 DNA reads TGTGCCAGCAGCGGCACAGGGGCGACTACTGATGAAAAACTGTTTTTT.

CDR3 in amino acids: CASSHVTEARGWFGYTF. The DNA for the CDR3 is TGCGCCAGCAGCCACGTAACGGAGGCCAGGGGGTGGTTTGGCTACACCTTC. The J gene is TRBJ1-2, the V gene TRBV4-1; 7 nucleotides line up with TRBD1. Germline trimming cut 3 bases from V and 7 bases from J; bases unmatched to any gene: 17. This CDR3 has 17 amino acids. The germline V gene encodes CDR1 MGHRA and CDR2 YSYEKL.

This chain links TRBV18 with TRBJ1-1; D remains unclear. Trimming stripped 3 bases from V and 2 bases from J, with 13 bases between. Germline CDR1 is KGHSH and CDR2 is LQKENI. The CDR3 has 15 residues. This CDR3 reads CASSPSERINTEAFF. In nucleotides, the CDR3 is TGTGCCAGCTCACCCTCCGAGAGGATCAACACTGAAGCTTTCTTT.

V is TRBV5-1 and J is TRBJ2-2; tentative D call: TRBD2 (5 bases). The V gene's germline CDR1 is SGHRS and CDR2 YFSETQ. The CDR3 has 16 amino acids. The V gene lost 0 bases and the J gene lost 4 bases, with 13 bases spanning the gap. The CDR3 is CASSLVAGLSTGELFF. The CDR3 nucleotides are TGCGCCAGCAGCTTGGTAGCAGGACTCAGCACCGGGGAGCTGTTTTTT.

The chain carries TRBV18 and TRBJ2-3, with 9 bases fitting TRBD1. The V gene end was trimmed by 5 bases and the J gene end by 5 bases; junction bases not matched to a gene: 5. CDR1 and CDR2 (germline): KGHSH, LQKENI. The CDR3 loop spans 14 amino acids. In nucleotides, the CDR3 is TGTGCCAGCTCAACACAGGGGGCCGGAGATACGCAGTATTTT. Its translation is CASSTQGAGDTQYF. Together with reference TRBV18 and TRBJ2-3, the CDR3 gives the full variable domain: NAGVMQNPRHLVRRRGQEARLRCSPMKGHSHVYWYRQLPEEGLKFMVYLQKENIIDESGMPKERFSAEFPKEGPSILRIQQVVRGDSAAYFCASSTQGAGDTQYFGPGTRLTVL.

This clone appeared a single time. The chain links TRBV2 to TRBJ1-4; 7 bases match TRBD1. This CDR3 has 15 amino acids. From germline, CDR1 is SNHLY and CDR2 FYNNEI. The V segment lost 5 bases and the J segment 0 bases; nucleotides outside the gene matches: 3. The CDR3 nucleotides read TGTGCCAGCAGTACCCAGGGGGCAACTAATGAAAAACTGTTTTTT. It specifies CASSTQGATNEKLFF. Based on the CDR3 plus reference TRBV2 and TRBJ1-4, the full variable domain is EPEVTQTPSHQVTQMGQEVILRCVPISNHLYFYWYRQILGQKVEFLVSFYNNEISEKSEIFDDQFSVERPDGSNFTLKIRSTKLEDSAMYFCASSTQGATNEKLFFGSGTQLSVL.

The J gene is TRBJ2-5, the V gene TRBV30, with D perhaps TRBD1 (5 bases). CDR3 length: 14 residues. Trimming shortened V by 2 bases and J by 5 bases, and 15 bases separated the two germline ends. CDR1 is GTSNPN, CDR2 SVGIG, per germline (reference sequence). CDR3: CAWSTTVFGETQYF. CDR3 nucleotides: TGTGCCTGGAGTACGACAGTCTTCGGTGAGACCCAGTACTTC.

The V call is TRBV28, the J call TRBJ1-3, with D perhaps matching TRBD1 (6 bases). The CDR3 is 16 amino acids. The germline gives CDR1 MDHEN, CDR2 SYDVKM. The germline V and J ends were trimmed by 3 bases and 0 bases, with 12 bases remaining between them. DNA for the CDR3: TGTGCCAGCAGTTTGGGCAGGGGTAGCTCTGGAAACACCATATATTTT. Translated: CASSLGRGSSGNTIYF.

This rearrangement joins TRBV5-1 to TRBJ1-1; 7 bases are a match to TRBD1. Germline values: CDR1 SGHRS, CDR2 YFSETQ. CDR3 length equals 14 residues. The V gene end was trimmed by 3 bases and the J gene end by 3 bases; junction bases not matched to a gene: 5. In DNA, the CDR3 is TGCGCCAGCAGCTCACAGGGGAGAGACACTGAAGCTTTCTTT. Amino acids: CASSSQGRDTEAFF.

The chain links TRBV3-1 (or the pseudogene TRBV3-2) to TRBJ1-1; 8 positions match TRBD1. Looked up from germline, CDR1 is LGHDT and CDR2 is YNNKEL (reference sequence). CDR3 length: 12 amino acids. Trimming at V came to 4 bases and at J to 8 bases, leaving 3 bases not matched to a gene. CDR3 DNA: TGTGCCAGCAGCCCCGGACAGGGCGAAGCTTTCTTT. It encodes CASSPGQGEAFF.

The gene calls are TRBV5-1 and TRBJ1-3; a possible D gene is TRBD1 (5 bases). The CDR3 is 14 amino acids. With 4 bases removed from V and 1 base from J, the gap between germline ends came to 9 bases. The germline CDR1 and CDR2 sequences are SGHRS and YFSETQ. The CDR3 loop reads CASSNQGSGNTIYF. The CDR3, as DNA: TGCGCCAGCAGCAACCAGGGATCTGGAAACACCATATATTTT.

The V gene is TRBV27, the J gene TRBJ2-7; D perhaps matches TRBD2 (7 bases). The germline CDR1 and CDR2 sequences are MNHEY and SMNVEV (reference sequence). This CDR3 has 16 amino acids. The V end was cut by 1 base, the J end by 4 bases, with 17 bases between. In DNA form, the CDR3 reads TGTGCCAGCAGTTTATTTCCGGCGGGGGCATCGTACGAGCAGTACTTC. Amino acid sequence: CASSLFPAGASYEQYF.

The CDR3 sequence is CASSWQDYGYTF. CDR3 nucleotides: TGTGCCAGCAGTTGGCAGGACTATGGCTACACCTTC. The chain employs TRBV28 and TRBJ1-2, with D uncertain. CDR1 is MDHEN, CDR2 SYDVKM, per germline. The CDR3 runs to 12 residues. The V end lost 4 bases, the J end lost 3 bases, and 6 bases lay between the germline ends.

V is TRBV18 and J is TRBJ1-1, with a possible D match to TRBD1 (5 bases). The CDR3 contains 15 residues. From germline, CDR1 is KGHSH and CDR2 LQKENI. V lost 3 bases to trimming and J lost 1 base, with 12 bases between them. The CDR3 loop is CASSPQRDSNTEAFF. In DNA form, the CDR3 reads TGTGCCAGCTCACCGCAGAGGGACTCGAACACTGAAGCTTTCTTT.

V and J are TRBV15 and TRBJ2-1; D gene ambiguous. The CDR3 spans 14 residues. Germline loops: CDR1 LNHNV, CDR2 YYDKDF (reference sequence). The germline V and J ends were trimmed by 6 bases and 4 bases, with 13 bases remaining between them. CDR3 amino acids: CATRGNLGYNEQFF. For the CDR3, the DNA is TGTGCCACCAGGGGCAATTTGGGTTACAATGAGCAGTTCTTC.

The chain is built from TRBV9 and TRBJ2-1, with 8 bases identical to TRBD2. From germline, CDR1 is SGDLS and CDR2 YYNGEE. V shed 3 bases and J 7 bases; nucleotides not matched to a gene: 12. The CDR3 spans 16 residues. The CDR3 sequence is CASSGPLTSGGNEQFF. The CDR3 nucleotides are TGTGCCAGCAGCGGGCCCCTCACTAGCGGAGGGAATGAGCAGTTCTTC.

The chain uses TRBV6-5 and TRBJ1-1, with D unresolved. This CDR3 region has 11 residues. V was clipped by 8 bases and J by 8 bases, with 12 bases between them. Germline V gene data show CDR1 as MNHEY and CDR2 as SVGAGI. The CDR3 coding sequence is TGTGCCAGCGGGTGGACGGGGGAAGCTTTCTTT. Protein sequence: CASGWTGEAFF.

The chain couples TRBV5-1 to TRBJ1-2; possibly TRBD1 for D (6 bases). V shed 0 bases and J shed 4 bases, with 10 bases lying between them. This CDR3 comprises 14 residues. The V gene's germline CDR1 is SGHRS and CDR2 YFSETQ. CDR3 sequence (DNA): TGCGCCAGCAGCTTGGAGGGGGTGCCCTATGGCTACACCTTC. It codes for CASSLEGVPYGYTF.

The gene calls are TRBV5-1 and TRBJ2-1, with 8 bases lining up with TRBD2. The CDR3 is 17 residues long. Germline V lookup: CDR1 SGHRS, CDR2 YFSETQ. V gave up 3 bases and J gave up 9 bases; unmatched junction bases: 17. The CDR3 sequence is CASSSDPRGGFSGEQFF. The CDR3, as DNA: TGCGCCAGCAGCTCGGATCCCCGCGGGGGGTTTTCTGGTGAGCAGTTCTTC.

This chain joins TRBV11-2 and TRBJ1-1; perhaps TRBD1 as D (5 bases). V dropped 3 bases and J dropped 4 bases, with 6 bases sitting between them. Germline CDR1 reads SGHAT; CDR2 reads FQNNGV. The CDR3 runs 12 residues. CDR3 sequence: CASSFDSTEAFF. DNA for the CDR3: TGTGCCAGCAGCTTTGACAGCACTGAAGCTTTCTTT.

This chain links TRBV30 with TRBJ1-2, with 7 bases identical to TRBD1. The CDR3 runs 14 residues. V shed 2 bases, J shed 4 bases, and the junction held 7 bases outside the gene matches. Germline V CDR1 and CDR2: GTSNPN, SVGIG (reference sequence). The CDR3 is CAWSRQGTRYGYTF. In nucleotides, the CDR3 is TGTGCCTGGAGTCGACAGGGAACCCGCTATGGCTACACCTTC.

The chain couples TRBV5-1 to TRBJ1-5; D gene uncertain. The germline V gene has CDR1 SGHRS and CDR2 YFSETQ. This CDR3 spans 15 amino acids. V was trimmed by 2 bases and J by 3 bases, leaving 12 bases between them. CDR3 amino acids: CASSLSGGSNQPQHF. CDR3 coding DNA: TGCGCCAGCAGCTTATCCGGTGGTTCCAATCAGCCCCAGCATTTT.

This chain joins TRBV6-2 or TRBV6-3 and TRBJ1-5; the D gene is possibly TRBD1 (6 bases). CDR3 size: 16 residues. The germline V gene has CDR1 MNHEY and CDR2 SVGEGT. V lost 4 bases and J lost 0, with 13 bases in between. The DNA for the CDR3 is TGTGCCAGCAGTTCCCAGACAGGCTATAGCAATCAGCCCCAGCATTTT. Its protein is CASSSQTGYSNQPQHF.

This chain uses TRBV7-9 with TRBJ2-7; 8 bases line up with TRBD1. The CDR3 is 14 residues long. V gave up 4 bases and J gave up 6 bases; unmatched junction bases: 8. Germline CDR1 reads SEHNR; CDR2 reads FQNEAQ (reference sequence). CDR3 coding DNA: TGTGCCAGCAGCTCGGACAGGGTAATTTTCGAGCAGTACTTC. Protein sequence: CASSSDRVIFEQYF.

The chain employs TRBV2 and TRBJ2-3; no clear D gene. The CDR3 is 12 amino acids. The V and J ends lost 5 bases and 3 bases respectively, with 6 bases between them. Germline assignment: CDR1 SNHLY and CDR2 FYNNEI. CDR3 loop: CASSLLTDTQYF. The CDR3 bases are TGTGCCAGCAGTCTACTAACAGATACGCAGTATTTT.

This chain joins TRBV29-1 and TRBJ2-3; unclear D gene. The length of the CDR3 is 13 residues. Per the germline V gene, CDR1 is SQVTM and CDR2 is ANQGSEA. Trimming took off 3 bases at V and 2 bases at J, with 9 bases between the two ends. DNA for the CDR3: TGCAGCGTTGACAGGCCACCCACAGATACGCAGTATTTT. It translates to CSVDRPPTDTQYF.

This chain links TRBV11-2 with TRBJ2-3; TRBD2 matches 9 bases. V dropped 4 bases and J dropped 8; count of bases not matched to a gene: 7. CDR1 and CDR2 (germline): SGHAT, FQNNGV. CDR3 length equals 14 residues. CDR3 DNA: TGTGCCAGCAGCTCCGAACAGACTAGCGGTACGCAGTATTTT. Translated, it gives CASSSEQTSGTQYF.

V and J are TRBV6-6 and TRBJ2-6, with D perhaps matching TRBD2 (5 bases). The germline V gene encodes CDR1 MNHNY and CDR2 SVGAGI (reference sequence). The V end lost 2 bases, the J end lost 1 base, and 9 bases lay between the germline ends. The CDR3 length is 16 residues. The CDR3 region has the DNA TGTGCCAGCAGTTACAAGTCGGGGTCTGGGGCCAACGTCCTGACTTTC. Its protein is CASSYKSGSGANVLTF.

The chain is built from TRBV6-4 and TRBJ1-2; TRBD1 agrees at 8 bases. Per the germline V gene, CDR1 is MRHNA and CDR2 is SNTAGT. V lost 6 bases and J lost 6; bases outside the gene matches: 12. CDR3 length: 15 amino acids. The CDR3: CASSATGGSYDGYTF. The DNA of the CDR3 is TGTGCCAGCAGCGCTACAGGGGGAAGTTACGATGGCTACACCTTC.

The chain links TRBV15 to TRBJ1-6; perhaps TRBD1 as D (5 bases). This CDR3 has 16 residues. The germline gives CDR1 LNHNV, CDR2 YYDKDF (reference sequence). Trimming cost V 0 bases and J 7 bases, with 13 bases left between them. The CDR3 here is CATSRDIRRGNSPLHF. In DNA form, the CDR3 reads TGTGCCACCAGCAGAGATATTAGACGGGGGAATTCACCCCTCCACTTT.